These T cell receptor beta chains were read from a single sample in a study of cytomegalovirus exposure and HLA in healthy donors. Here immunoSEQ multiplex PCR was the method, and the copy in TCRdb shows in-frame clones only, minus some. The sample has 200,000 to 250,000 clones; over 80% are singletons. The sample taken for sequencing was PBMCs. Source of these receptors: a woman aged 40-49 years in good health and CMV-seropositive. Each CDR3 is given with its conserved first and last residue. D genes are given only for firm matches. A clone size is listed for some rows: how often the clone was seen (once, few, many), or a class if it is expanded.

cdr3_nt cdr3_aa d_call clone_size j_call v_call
TGCAGCGTACTCGGCGGCTATGGCTACACCTTC CSVLGGYGYTF - - TRBJ1-2 TRBV29-1
TGTGCCACCAGCAGAGACAGGGTGAGCACAGATACGCAGTATTTT CATSRDRVSTDTQYF - - TRBJ2-3 TRBV15
TGCGCCAGCAGCTTGACGACAGGCAGAGCTAACTATGGCTACACCTTC CASSLTTGRANYGYTF - few TRBJ1-2 TRBV5-1
TGTGCCAGCAGCTCCAGCCTTTATGAGCGGGGAACGACCTACGAGCAGTACTTC CASSSSLYERGTTYEQYF TRBD2 - TRBJ2-7 TRBV5-5
TGTGCCAGCAGCCGGGGACAGGGGGATGGCTACACCTTC CASSRGQGDGYTF TRBD1 - TRBJ1-2 TRBV5-5
TGTGCCAGCAGCTTAGGACAGGCGAACTATGGCTACACCTTC CASSLGQANYGYTF - - TRBJ1-2 TRBV7-8
TGTGCCAGCAGCTTATGGGGGGATGAAAAACTGTTTTTT CASSLWGDEKLFF - - TRBJ1-4 TRBV7-9
TGTGCCAGCAGCCAAGCGGTGGGGACAGGCTCCTACGAGCAGTACTTC CASSQAVGTGSYEQYF TRBD1 - TRBJ2-7 TRBV4-2
TGTGCCAGCTCACCGGGGAGAAACACTGAAGCTTTCTTT CASSPGRNTEAFF - - TRBJ1-1 TRBV18
TGTGCCAGCAGCCCAAAGAAGAACCGGGACACATCTGAAGCTTTCTTT CASSPKKNRDTSEAFF - - TRBJ1-1 TRBV7-2
TGTGCCAGCAGGGCCCCTTACAGGGTCGAGGAGCAGTACTTC CASRAPYRVEEQYF - once TRBJ2-7 TRBV2
TGTGCCAGTAGTATCAGAATATACTACCTGAGCGAGCAGTACTTC CASSIRIYYLSEQYF - - TRBJ2-7 TRBV19
TGTGCCTGCCCGGACAGGGGGCCTGGAAACACCATATATTTT CACPDRGPGNTIYF TRBD1 - TRBJ1-3 TRBV30
TGCGCCAGCAGCCAAGGAAGTACTAGCGGCTACGAGCAGTACTTC CASSQGSTSGYEQYF TRBD2 few TRBJ2-7 TRBV4-1